Listed below are T cell receptor beta chains from one sample, sequenced in a study of CD8+ T cells in alopecia areata. Here immunoSEQ multiplex PCR was the method, and the copy in TCRdb shows in-frame clones only, minus some. Among more than 150,000 clones, 60% were seen once, and the ten largest hold 3% to 3.5%. The sample here was CD4+ T cells sorted from blood, taken at week 4, from a patient treated with tofacitinib. These receptors were obtained from a human donor with alopecia areata. The CDR3 runs from the conserved cysteine through the conserved F or W. D genes are given only for firm matches. The listing skips clone size in some rows; elsewhere it reads once, few, many or a size class.

clone_size: few; v_call: TRBV4-1; j_call: TRBJ1-1; d_call: TRBD1; cdr3_nt: TGCGCCAGCAGCCGGGACAGGTCAAACACTGAAGCTTTCTTT; cdr3_aa: CASSRDRSNTEAFF
clone_size: few; v_call: TRBV29-1; j_call: TRBJ2-3; d_call: TRBD2; cdr3_nt: TGCAGCTCGGGGACTAGGCACACAGATACGCAGTATTTT; cdr3_aa: CSSGTRHTDTQYF
clone_size: few; v_call: TRBV5-1; j_call: TRBJ1-1; d_call: TRBD1; cdr3_nt: TGCGCCAGCAGCCTGCCGGGACAGGGGAACACTGAAGCTTTCTTT; cdr3_aa: CASSLPGQGNTEAFF
clone_size: few; v_call: TRBV30; j_call: TRBJ1-1; d_call: .; cdr3_nt: TGTGCCTCGCGAGGCGGGGGGCTTAGGAGCTCTGAAGCTTTCTTT; cdr3_aa: CASRGGGLRSSEAFF
clone_size: .; v_call: TRBV10-3; j_call: TRBJ1-5; d_call: .; cdr3_nt: TGTGCCATCAGTGGAAGGGCCGGGAGCAATCAGCCCCAGCATTTT; cdr3_aa: CAISGRAGSNQPQHF
clone_size: .; v_call: TRBV11-3; j_call: TRBJ2-1; d_call: .; cdr3_nt: TGTGCCAGCAGCTTAGATTCGGGAAATGAGCAGTTCTTC; cdr3_aa: CASSLDSGNEQFF
clone_size: few; v_call: TRBV30; j_call: TRBJ1-2; d_call: .; cdr3_nt: TGTGCCTGGAGTCCCGCCAGACCCTATGGCTACACCTTC; cdr3_aa: CAWSPARPYGYTF
clone_size: few; v_call: TRBV30; j_call: TRBJ2-4; d_call: TRBD1; cdr3_nt: TGTGCCTGGGGTTACCAGGGGGAAAACATTCAGTACTTC; cdr3_aa: CAWGYQGENIQYF
clone_size: .; v_call: TRBV5-1; j_call: TRBJ2-7; d_call: TRBD1; cdr3_nt: TGCGCCAGCAGCTTGTCTCTGTCGACAGGGACATTCAACGAGCAGTACTTC; cdr3_aa: CASSLSLSTGTFNEQYF
clone_size: few; v_call: TRBV19; j_call: TRBJ2-1; d_call: TRBD2; cdr3_nt: TGTGCCACAACGACTAGCGGGGGCTACAATGAGCAGTTCTTC; cdr3_aa: CATTTSGGYNEQFF
clone_size: few; v_call: TRBV7-2; j_call: TRBJ1-2; d_call: .; cdr3_nt: TGTGCCAGCAGCTTAGAGAGGGAGGGTGGCTACACCTTC; cdr3_aa: CASSLEREGGYTF
clone_size: .; v_call: TRBV30; j_call: TRBJ1-2; d_call: TRBD1; cdr3_nt: TGTGCCTGGAGTCCCGACAGGGGATTGGGTGGCTACACCTTC; cdr3_aa: CAWSPDRGLGGYTF
clone_size: .; v_call: TRBV4-2; j_call: TRBJ1-2; d_call: .; cdr3_nt: TGTGCCAGCAGCCTCCCGAGCTATGGCTACACCTTC; cdr3_aa: CASSLPSYGYTF
clone_size: once; v_call: TRBV5-1; j_call: TRBJ2-1; d_call: TRBD1; cdr3_nt: TGCGCCAGCAGCTTGGTAGGGACAGCTTACAATGAGCAGTTCTTC; cdr3_aa: CASSLVGTAYNEQFF
clone_size: .; v_call: TRBV5-1; j_call: TRBJ2-7; d_call: .; cdr3_nt: TGCGCCAGCAGCCACGGGAACCTTGAGCAGTACTTC; cdr3_aa: CASSHGNLEQYF
clone_size: .; v_call: TRBV19; j_call: TRBJ2-3; d_call: TRBD1; cdr3_nt: TGTGCCAGTAATAGGGACAGGACAGATACGCAGTATTTT; cdr3_aa: CASNRDRTDTQYF
clone_size: .; v_call: TRBV29-1; j_call: TRBJ1-2; d_call: .; cdr3_nt: TGCAGCGTTGGTGGAGTCCCGGGCTATGGCTACACCTTC; cdr3_aa: CSVGGVPGYGYTF
clone_size: .; v_call: TRBV29-1; j_call: TRBJ2-7; d_call: .; cdr3_nt: TGCAGCGTTGCGCCAGGGGATCCCTACGAGCAGTACTTC; cdr3_aa: CSVAPGDPYEQYF
clone_size: few; v_call: TRBV2; j_call: TRBJ1-5; d_call: .; cdr3_nt: TGTGCCTGCCAGAGGGATTACAATCAGCCCCAGCATTTT; cdr3_aa: CACQRDYNQPQHF
clone_size: .; v_call: TRBV6-5; j_call: TRBJ1-1; d_call: .; cdr3_nt: TGTGCCAGCAGTTACTATGGGGGGTCAAGCACTGAAGCTTTCTTT; cdr3_aa: CASSYYGGSSTEAFF
clone_size: .; v_call: TRBV5-6; j_call: TRBJ2-7; d_call: .; cdr3_nt: TGTGCCAGCAGCCGTCTACCCACAGGAATCCTCTACGAGCAGTACTTC; cdr3_aa: CASSRLPTGILYEQYF
clone_size: .; v_call: TRBV7-2; j_call: TRBJ2-1; d_call: TRBD1; cdr3_nt: TGTGCCACCAGGACAGGGAATTACAATGAGCAGTTCTTC; cdr3_aa: CATRTGNYNEQFF